This T cell receptor (beta chain) was retrieved from a study of OX40 agonist ivuxolimab in advanced cancers. This table comes from immunoSEQ multiplex PCR, and its TCRdb copy is limited to in-frame clones, with some not included. The repertoire holds 45,000 to 60,000 clones, with about four fifths as singletons. Germline CDR1 is SGHRS and CDR2 is YFSETQ. V shed 4 bases and J 10 bases; nucleotides not matched to a gene: 6. CDR3 length: 14 amino acids. This chain uses TRBV5-1 with TRBJ1-6; the match to TRBD1 covers 9 bases. This sequence originates from an adult with an advanced solid tumor such as melanoma, head and neck, liver or kidney cancer. Sample: CD4+ or CD8+ T cells sorted from blood, taken in a trial of the OX40 agonist ivuxolimab. The DNA of the CDR3 is TGCGCCAGCAGCGTGGGACAGGGCGGCTCACCCCTCCACTTT. Residues: CASSVGQGGSPLHF.